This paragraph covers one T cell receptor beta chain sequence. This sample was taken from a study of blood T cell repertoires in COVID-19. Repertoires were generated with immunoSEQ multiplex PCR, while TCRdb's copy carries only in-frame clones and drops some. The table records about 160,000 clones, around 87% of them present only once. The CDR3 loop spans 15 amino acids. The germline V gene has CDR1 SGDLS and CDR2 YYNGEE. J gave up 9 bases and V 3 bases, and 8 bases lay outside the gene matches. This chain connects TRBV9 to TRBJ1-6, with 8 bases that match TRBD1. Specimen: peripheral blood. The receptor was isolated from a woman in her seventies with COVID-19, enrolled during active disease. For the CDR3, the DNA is TGTGCCAGCAGCGACAAGGACAGGGTCGGTTCACCCCTCCACTTT. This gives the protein CASSDKDRVGSPLHF.